This T cell receptor beta chain was identified in a study of regulatory T cells in long-lasting Graves disease. Construction of the TCR beta libraries employed iRepertoire HTBI primers in conjunction with Arm-PCR of CDR3 regions. TCRdb itself ran the multiplex PCR reads through MiXCR, one entry per CDR3 protein. The data show about 620,000 distinct CDR3 sequences, 15% to 20% seen once. Germline loops: CDR1 GTSNPN, CDR2 SVGIG (reference sequence). Trimming at V came to 4 bases and at J to 7 bases, leaving 10 bases not matched to a gene. The CDR3 spans 13 residues. This sample's time point: newly diagnosed GD, antithyroid drugs for less than 3 months. Researchers made the TCR library from RNA that was extracted from PBMCs. Study results and caveats: Sample size, which was small, may have reduced accuracy. Lower TCR diversity characterized persistent Graves' patients relative to newly diagnosed patients.

In the case of this clonotype: What it binds is not known.

A further study also used this sample, focusing on T cells in Graves' hyperthyroidism and ophthalmopathy. That paper notes: Orbital computed tomography, thyroid ultrasound, serum thyroxine and TRAb, and clinical symptoms together informed the diagnoses. Stable hyperthyroidism and ophthalmopathy were separated using 13 V-J signatures.

Material: peripheral blood mononuclear cells (PBMCs), obtained at new diagnosis, from a patient treated with antithyroid drugs. The rearrangement uses TRBV30 and TRBJ2-7; TRBD1 matches 7 bases. This sequence originates from a woman aged 25 to 39 with Graves disease. CDR3 residues: CAWNRDSEGEQYF. CDR3 sequence (DNA): TGTGCCTGGAACCGGGACAGCGAAGGGGAGCAGTACTTC. The full variable domain, rest sourced from reference TRBV30 and TRBJ2-7, is SQTIHQWPATLVQPVGSPLSLECTVEGTSNPNLYWYRQAAGRGLQLLFYSVGIGQISSEVPQNLSASRPQDRQFILSSKKLLLSDSGFYLCAWNRDSEGEQYFGPGTRLTVT.